These 26 T cell receptor beta chains came from one sample sequenced in a study of T cell responses to AZD1222 COVID-19 vaccine. Using immunoSEQ multiplex PCR, the repertoire was profiled, and TCRdb retains in-frame clones only, with some absent. This table holds about 110,000 clones, 90% found once. The source material was peripheral blood, sampled on day 0 of AZD1222 vaccination. The receptors shown here come from an adult in good health.

This chain uses TRBV14 with TRBJ1-2; D gene uncertain. The CDR3 loop spans 15 amino acids. V lost 0 bases and J 3 bases, leaving 11 bases between the germline ends. Germline CDR1 is SGHDN and CDR2 is FVKESK. Here the CDR3 reads CASSQDRQMDYGYTF. CDR3 DNA sequence: TGTGCCAGCAGCCAAGATCGCCAGATGGACTATGGCTACACCTTC.

This chain connects TRBV4-1 to TRBJ2-7; either TRBD1 or TRBD2 may fit D (5 bases each). Trimming cost V 2 bases and J 3 bases, with 8 bases left between them. The germline V gene encodes CDR1 MGHRA and CDR2 YSYEKL. The CDR3 extends over 13 amino acids. The CDR3 DNA sequence: TGCGCCAGCAGCCAAAGGGACGGCTACGAGCAGTACTTC. Its translation is CASSQRDGYEQYF.

This clone has a single count. The CDR3 here is CASSLSGIFRGYTF. CDR3 sequence (DNA): TGTGCCAGCAGTTTATCTGGGATTTTTCGTGGCTACACCTTC. The chain carries TRBV28 and TRBJ1-2; no clear D gene. From germline, CDR1 is MDHEN and CDR2 SYDVKM. V lost 1 base to trimming and J lost 7 bases, with 13 bases between them. The CDR3 totals 14 residues.

The rearrangement uses TRBV5-4 and TRBJ2-3; weak D call: TRBD1 (5 bases). The CDR3 has 13 amino acids. Between the trimmed V and J ends, which lost 1 base and 7 bases, there was a span of 10 bases. Germline CDR1 SGHNT, CDR2 YYREEE (reference sequence). The CDR3 DNA reads TGTGCCAGCAGCTTGCCCAGGGTCAATACGCAGTATTTT. Its protein product is CASSLPRVNTQYF.

This chain joins TRBV11-1 and TRBJ2-7; 8 nucleotides agree with TRBD2. The CDR3 contains 13 residues. The junction had 3 bases not matched to a gene; V was cut back by 2 bases and J by 6 bases. Per germline, CDR1 SGHAT and CDR2 FQDESV (reference sequence). The CDR3: CASSLREGREQYF. The CDR3 bases are TGTGCCAGCAGCTTACGGGAGGGCCGCGAGCAGTACTTC.

The chain joins TRBV14 to TRBJ1-4; D is possibly TRBD1 (6 bases). The CDR3 loop spans 14 amino acids. V dropped 0 bases and J dropped 8 bases, with 10 bases sitting between them. The V gene's germline CDR1 is SGHDN and CDR2 FVKESK. CDR3 bases: TGTGCCAGCAGCCAAGATCCCAGGGGAGAAAAACTGTTTTTT. It specifies CASSQDPRGEKLFF.

The chain employs TRBV5-1 and TRBJ2-1, with 7 nucleotides matching TRBD2. Trimming removed 0 bases from V and 15 bases from J; junction bases left unmatched: 12. CDR3 length: 14 residues. In germline, CDR1 is SGHRS, CDR2 YFSETQ. The CDR3: CASSLEASGFLWFF. For the CDR3, the DNA is TGCGCCAGCAGCTTGGAAGCTAGCGGATTTTTGTGGTTCTTC.

The genes are TRBV5-4 and TRBJ2-7; 8 bases are shared with TRBD1. Germline assignment: CDR1 SGHNT and CDR2 YYREEE (reference sequence). With V trimmed by 1 base and J by 0 bases, 9 bases remained unmatched. The CDR3 has 17 residues. The CDR3 loop is CASSLPPGQASSYEQYF. CDR3 nucleotides: TGTGCCAGCAGCTTGCCACCGGGACAGGCGTCCTCCTACGAGCAGTACTTC.

This clone was detected only once. V usage is TRBV7-7 and J usage is TRBJ2-2; 10 nucleotides agree with TRBD1. With V trimmed by 5 bases and J by 3 bases, 3 bases remained unmatched. The CDR3 is 15 amino acids. CDR1 is SSHAT, CDR2 FNYEAQ, per germline (reference sequence). Here the CDR3 DNA reads TGTGCCAGCAGCAGAGGACAGGGGGACACCGGGGAGCTGTTTTTT. Protein sequence: CASSRGQGDTGELFF.

The chain carries TRBV3-1 (or the pseudogene TRBV3-2) and TRBJ1-4; D is undetermined. This CDR3 has 14 residues. V was pared by 4 bases and J by 5 bases, with 11 bases between. CDR1 and CDR2 (germline): LGHDT, YNNKEL (reference sequence). The DNA of the CDR3 is TGTGCCAGCAGCCTCCCGGGCAGGAATGAAAAACTGTTTTTT. This sequence encodes CASSLPGRNEKLFF.

This clone has only one observation. The rearrangement joins TRBV29-1 to TRBJ2-1; D unresolved. The CDR3 sequence is 11 residues long. Germline-derived CDR1 and CDR2 are SQVTM and ANQGSEA. Trimming left V 2 bases short and J 7 bases short, with 6 bases between. CDR3 coding DNA: TGCAGCGTTGAACCCACTAATGAGCAGTTCTTC. Protein product: CSVEPTNEQFF.

V usage is TRBV6-2 or TRBV6-3 and J usage is TRBJ1-2; possibly TRBD1 for D (5 bases). The V end was cut by 0 bases, the J end by 1 base, with 15 bases between. The germline CDR1 and CDR2 sequences are MNHEY and SVGEGT. The CDR3 is made up of 17 amino acids. CDR3: CASSYSPQALINYGYTF. As DNA, the CDR3 is TGTGCCAGCAGTTACTCCCCACAGGCATTAATTAACTATGGCTACACCTTC.

This clone came up once. The chain combines TRBV12-3 or TRBV12-4 with TRBJ1-3; D remains ambiguous. The CDR3 loop spans 13 amino acids. Trimming stripped 3 bases from V and 0 bases from J, with 3 bases between. The CDR3 region is CASSFNSGNTIYF. The CDR3 DNA is TGTGCCAGCAGTTTTAACTCTGGAAACACCATATATTTT.

The chain has TRBV5-1 and TRBJ2-5; the D gene could be TRBD1 or TRBD2 (5 bases each). The V gene lost 5 bases and the J gene lost 7 bases, with 15 bases spanning the gap. The CDR3 runs to 13 residues. Germline CDR1 SGHRS, CDR2 YFSETQ. CDR3 coding DNA: TGCGCCAGCAGACTTGACAGCCGGGGGACCCAGTACTTC. Its protein product is CASRLDSRGTQYF.

This chain connects TRBV7-6 to TRBJ2-7, with D uncertain. The germline CDR1 and CDR2 sequences are SGHVS and FNYEAQ. This CDR3 region has 15 residues. The V and J ends lost 1 base and 6 bases respectively, with 16 bases between them. Written as DNA, the CDR3 is TGTGCCAGCAGCTTAGTGGCAGACCGGAACTCCGAGCAGTACTTC. It is translated as CASSLVADRNSEQYF.

The chain has TRBV13 and TRBJ2-3, with D unresolved. Germline V lookup: CDR1 PRHDT, CDR2 FYEKMQ (reference sequence). This CDR3 has 11 amino acids. V was cut by 5 bases and J by 7 bases, with 7 bases left in between. The CDR3: CASSPRYTQYF. The CDR3 bases are TGTGCCAGCAGCCCCCGATATACGCAGTATTTT.

This chain joins TRBV30 and TRBJ1-3; the match to TRBD1 covers 8 bases. Trimming removed 1 base from V and 2 bases from J; junction bases left unmatched: 4. This CDR3 comprises 15 residues. The germline V gene has CDR1 GTSNPN and CDR2 SVGIG (reference sequence). The CDR3 is CAWSAGQAAGNTIYF. The CDR3 nucleotides are TGTGCCTGGAGTGCGGGACAGGCGGCTGGAAACACCATATATTTT. Full variable domain (outside the CDR3, taken from reference TRBV30 and TRBJ1-3): SQTIHQWPATLVQPVGSPLSLECTVEGTSNPNLYWYRQAAGRGLQLLFYSVGIGQISSEVPQNLSASRPQDRQFILSSKKLLLSDSGFYLCAWSAGQAAGNTIYFGEGSWLTVV.

This sequence joins TRBV2 and TRBJ1-3, with D possibly being TRBD1 (6 bases). Trimming took 4 bases from V and 10 from J, leaving 14 bases between them. Germline V gene sequence: CDR1 SNHLY, CDR2 FYNNEI. CDR3 length equals 13 residues. CDR3 protein: CASSVRGSATIYF. CDR3 nucleotides: TGTGCCAGCAGTGTCAGGGGCAGCGCGACCATATATTTT.

This clone has just a few counts. The chain links TRBV3-1 (or the pseudogene TRBV3-2) to TRBJ1-3; D unresolved. Per the germline V gene, CDR1 is LGHDT and CDR2 is YNNKEL (reference sequence). Trimming left V 3 bases short and J 4 bases short, with 7 bases between. The CDR3 consists of 13 residues. CDR3 region: CASSHLQGNTIYF. CDR3 sequence (DNA): TGTGCCAGCAGCCATCTACAGGGAAACACCATATATTTT.

The chain carries TRBV5-6 and TRBJ1-1; 7 bases agree with TRBD1. Unmatched junction bases numbered 16, after V lost 4 bases and J lost 7 bases. Germline CDR1 SGHDT, CDR2 YYEEEE. The CDR3 runs 16 residues. The CDR3: CASSQNVGVGGGEAFF. CDR3 in DNA: TGTGCCAGCAGCCAGAACGTAGGGGTAGGGGGCGGTGAAGCTTTCTTT. The whole variable domain, filled in from reference TRBV5-6 and TRBJ1-1, reads DAGVTQSPTHLIKTRGQQVTLRCSPKSGHDTVSWYQQALGQGPQFIFQYYEEEERQRGNFPDRFSGHQFPNYSSELNVNALLLGDSALYLCASSQNVGVGGGEAFFGQGTRLTVV.

This clone was recorded once. The rearrangement uses TRBV5-1 and TRBJ2-7; 7 nucleotides agree with TRBD1. The CDR3 length is 15 residues. V dropped 1 base and J dropped 3; count of bases not matched to a gene: 7. Germline V gene sequence: CDR1 SGHRS, CDR2 YFSETQ. The CDR3 region has the DNA TGCGCCAGCAGCTTGAAAGGGGGCGCAAGCTACGAGCAGTACTTC. It encodes CASSLKGGASYEQYF.

This clone was counted between two and nine times. This chain links TRBV5-5 with TRBJ1-2; 9 bases agree with TRBD1. Per germline, CDR1 SGHKS and CDR2 YYEKEE (reference sequence). The CDR3 covers 16 residues. Trimming removed 0 bases from V and 1 base from J; junction bases left unmatched: 4. CDR3: CASSLVWDRDNYGYTF. The CDR3 DNA follows: TGTGCCAGCAGCTTGGTTTGGGACAGGGATAACTATGGCTACACCTTC.

This clone appeared once. The chain has TRBV19 and TRBJ2-2; D may be TRBD1 (5 bases). CDR3 length: 15 residues. Germline V gives CDR1 LNHDA, CDR2 SQIVND (reference sequence). The V and J ends lost 5 bases and 7 bases respectively, with 17 bases between them. As DNA, the CDR3 is TGTGCCAGTAGTGCCCCCCCAGGGCTAAGCGGGGAGCTGTTTTTT. Translated, it gives CASSAPPGLSGELFF.

This chain's CDR3 is CAWSPTGGNSPLHF. CDR3 nucleotide sequence: TGTGCCTGGAGTCCGACAGGGGGGAATTCACCCCTCCACTTT. This sequence joins TRBV30 and TRBJ1-6; 9 bases map to TRBD1. This CDR3 has 14 amino acids. CDR1 GTSNPN and CDR2 SVGIG come from the germline V gene (reference sequence). Unmatched junction bases numbered 3, after V lost 2 bases and J lost 7 bases.

The chain carries TRBV20-1 and TRBJ1-4; D is uncertain. V lost 3 bases to trimming and J lost 0 bases, with 14 bases between them. This CDR3 region has 16 residues. Germline loops: CDR1 DFQATT, CDR2 SNEGSKA (reference sequence). The CDR3 DNA sequence: TGCAGTGCTAGTGCCGGGGATGAGGCAACTAATGAAAAACTGTTTTTT. Translating it yields CSASAGDEATNEKLFF.

The chain links TRBV6-5 to TRBJ1-6; D remains unclear. Germline V gene data show CDR1 as MNHEY and CDR2 as SVGAGI. This CDR3 has 13 amino acids. Trimming took 4 bases from V and 9 from J, leaving 10 bases between them. CDR3 sequence reads: CASSSPVGSPLHF. For the CDR3, the DNA is TGTGCCAGCAGTTCCCCCGTGGGTTCACCCCTCCACTTT.